This T cell receptor (beta chain) was identified during a study of T cells after yellow fever vaccination (dated by TCRdb to between 2019 and 2020). Describing the broader study: The SMART-Seq v4 Ultra Low Input RNA kit was used to prepare libraries from fractions with low cell numbers. Blood was drawn at multiple timepoints before and after primary and secondary immunization, with bulk PBMC replicates and cell subsets isolated. Two healthy male donors, one aged 18 to 30 and one aged 30 to 40 years, made up the cohort. To follow T-cell clones before and after primary and booster YFV17D yellow fever vaccination, bulk TCR alpha and beta repertoires were sequenced over time. Study-level results and caveats: Only a couple of donors were included in the study, so the extent to which the findings can be generalized is limited. Most clones expanded after primary vaccination (around 96% of CD4 and 88% of CD8) were re-detected after the booster, suggesting that broad memory maintenance occurred. The secondary T-cell response was weaker than the primary response but faster, peaking on day 5 instead of day 15. A small fraction of clonotypes showed up in both the CD4 and CD8 compartments, probably as a result of convergent recombination. Computational filtering was needed because FACS-sorted repertoires could contain abundant contaminating clonotypes from the bulk population.

Worth noting for this clonotype: The specificity of this receptor is unknown. Base qualities are not provided; no much larger clone lies one nucleotide away.

TCR cDNA was synthesized by 5'RACE template switching, through which a universal primer site and unique molecular identifiers were introduced. Priming for cDNA synthesis came from both the TCR alpha and TCR beta constant segments. Library amplification involved two PCR steps, and the second step added sample barcodes and sequencing adapters. Sequencing of libraries was done on Illumina HiSeq 2500 (2x100 bp) or NovaSeq (2x150 bp). From the authors' description of their analysis: MIGEC was used to demultiplex reads and collapse the reads into UMI consensus sequences, and MiXCR was used for V(D)J alignment. Vaccine-responding clonotypes were identified with edgeR using replicate PBMC samples, with FDR below 0.01 and a log2 fold change above 5 up to day 15 being required. CD4 or CD8 identity was assigned to each bulk clonotype according to whether the clonotype was present at higher abundance in the sequenced CD4 repertoire or the sequenced CD8 repertoire. The public reads were reanalyzed by TCRdb: fastp trimming at Q25, MiXCR alignment, in-frame beta chains only. Merged by CDR3 protein, the rows form single entries marked with the most common genes and DNA. None of the V and J calls come from the authors' own analysis; TCRdb made them. In all, the sample holds about 550,000 distinct CDR3 sequences, and roughly 19% of those were seen once. The top ten clones comprise about 13% of the sample.

The treatment or condition tag for this specimen amounts to: live attenuated yellow fever vaccine strain. At every blood-draw timepoint, two biological replicates of bulk PBMCs were collected. PBMCs were isolated from peripheral blood using a standard Ficoll-Paque protocol. TriZol was used to extract RNA from bulk PBMCs, from CD4 and CD8 fractions, and from dextramer-positive and dextramer-negative fractions. Inclusive of the bounding cysteine and phenylalanine, the CDR3 is 16 residues long. The retained sequence is limited to the CDR3, 48 bases, with the frame set at the first base. Reading the germline V gene gives CDR1 KGHSH and CDR2 LQKENI. V loses 4 bases of germline sequence and J loses 6 bases, and the interval between the two ends is 19 bases.

This specimen consisted of PBMCs, obtained 15 days after the yellow fever booster vaccination. This sequence uses TRBV18 and TRBJ2-1; the D gene cannot be resolved reliably. The TCR sequence derives from a young man who received the YFV17D yellow fever vaccine. The DNA is as follows: TGTGCCAGCTCACTGCCTAGGATTAACTACGCCAATGAGCAGTTCTTC. This codes for CASSLPRINYANEQFF.